Shown below are 27 T cell receptor beta chains from a single sample sequenced in a study of T cells in Graves' hyperthyroidism and ophthalmopathy. What was amplified from RNA transcripts were TCR beta CDR3 regions. Primed by the HTBI set, a first-round RT-PCR was run on the TCR CDR3. TCRdb reprocessed the multiplex PCR reads via MiXCR and lists one record per CDR3 protein. The repertoire holds about 680,000 distinct CDR3 sequences, with 35% as singletons. The source material was blood. These receptor sequences come from a middle-aged woman with Graves' hyperthyroidism.

The rearrangement joins TRBV24-1 to TRBJ1-2; 9 bases are shared with TRBD1. The CDR3 loop spans 16 amino acids. CDR1 is KGHDR, CDR2 SFDVKD, per germline. V lost 4 bases to trimming and J lost 5 bases; unmatched junction nucleotides: 10. The chain's CDR3 is CATSDHGTGNMYGYTF. CDR3 nucleotides: TGTGCCACCAGTGACCACGGGACAGGGAATATGTATGGCTACACCTTC.

This clonotype was detected ten times or more. The genes are TRBV24-1 and TRBJ1-5; 7 bases map to TRBD1. With V trimmed by 3 bases and J by 7 bases, 5 bases remained unmatched. There are 14 residues in the CDR3. Germline-derived CDR1 and CDR2 are KGHDR and SFDVKD. In DNA, the CDR3 is TGTGCCACCAGTGATGACAGGGAGCAGCAGCCCCAGCATTTT. It encodes CATSDDREQQPQHF.

This clonotype has at least ten counts. The chain uses TRBV7-2 and TRBJ1-2; D is perhaps TRBD1 (6 bases). V was shortened by 5 bases and J by 3 bases, with 13 bases between the two germline ends. CDR1 and CDR2 from the germline V gene are SGHTA and FQGNSA. This CDR3 region has 14 residues. In DNA form, the CDR3 reads TGTGCCAGCAGCCCGAGGGGGGGAGACTATGGCTACACCTTC. Translating it yields CASSPRGGDYGYTF.

The genes are TRBV19 and TRBJ1-5; tentative D call: TRBD1 (5 bases). Trimming took off 11 bases at V and 3 bases at J, with 20 bases between the two ends. In germline, CDR1 is LNHDA, CDR2 SQIVND (reference sequence). The CDR3 spans 15 residues. CDR3 DNA: TGTGCCTGGAGTGGCCCCGACAGTAACAATCAGCCCCAGCATTTT. Protein product: CAWSGPDSNNQPQHF.

Ten or more counts support this clonotype. The V gene is TRBV14, the J gene TRBJ2-7; a weak D match, TRBD1 (6 bases). This CDR3 contains 16 residues. Trimming removed 2 bases at V and 3 bases at J, with 17 bases between. The V gene's germline CDR1 is SGHDN and CDR2 FVKESK. CDR3 sequence reads: CASSQTKGRGYYEQYF. The CDR3 nucleotides are TGTGCCAGCAGCCAAACGAAGGGCAGGGGTTACTACGAGCAGTACTTC.

This chain links TRBV11-2 with TRBJ1-4, with 7 bases aligning to TRBD1. Per the germline V gene, CDR1 is SGHAT and CDR2 is FQNNGV. The CDR3 runs 14 residues. With V trimmed by 3 bases and J by 6 bases, 4 bases remained unmatched. The CDR3, as DNA: TGTGCCAGCAGCTTCCAGGGGGGCCATGAAAAACTGTTTTTT. Amino acid sequence: CASSFQGGHEKLFF.

The chain joins TRBV7-2 to TRBJ2-7, with D unclear. Germline loops: CDR1 SGHTA, CDR2 FQGNSA. The CDR3 runs 12 residues. Trimming pared 5 bases from V and 7 bases from J, leaving 12 bases between. As DNA, the CDR3 is TGTGCCAGCAGCCGAGACCTGGGGGAGCAGTACTTC. Residues: CASSRDLGEQYF.

The chain uses TRBV28 and TRBJ2-6; 11 bases are shared with TRBD1. The CDR3 sequence is 20 residues long. V shed 4 bases, J shed 0 bases, and the junction held 11 bases outside the gene matches. The germline V gene encodes CDR1 MDHEN and CDR2 SYDVKM. The CDR3 nucleotides are TGTGCCAGCAGTTCGGGAGGGACAGGGGGTGTTAGCTCTGGGGCCAACGTCCTGACTTTC. Residues: CASSSGGTGGVSSGANVLTF.

This chain links TRBV25-1 with TRBJ2-2, with D possibly being TRBD2 (5 bases). Trimming took off 4 bases at V and 0 bases at J, with 15 bases between the two ends. CDR1 and CDR2 (germline): MGHDK, SYGVNS. This CDR3 contains 17 residues. CDR3 protein: CASSARGPESNTGELFF. In DNA, the CDR3 is TGTGCCAGCAGTGCTAGAGGGCCAGAATCGAACACCGGGGAGCTGTTTTTT.

Regarding this clonotype: One junction end does not reproduce the germline sequence, and a read error may be involved. This chain uses TRBV9 with TRBJ1-2; weak D call: TRBD1 (5 bases). Germline V gene data show CDR1 as SGDLS and CDR2 as YYNGEE. The CDR3 is made up of 14 amino acids. This CDR3 reads CASSQAPGDYGYTF. The CDR3 DNA sequence: TGCGCCAGCAGCCAAGCTCCGGGGGACTATGGCTACACCTTC.

This chain joins TRBV5-6 and TRBJ2-2; perhaps TRBD1 as D (5 bases). This CDR3 region has 10 residues. Looked up from germline, CDR1 is SGHDT and CDR2 is YYEEEE. V shed 9 bases and J shed 8 bases, with 8 bases lying between them. CDR3 sequence: CATSGGELFF. In DNA form, the CDR3 reads TGTGCCACCTCAGGGGGGGAGCTGTTTTTT.

Of note for this clonotype: No conserved phenylalanine or tryptophan is present at the end of the CDR3, so a read error is the likely explanation. The V and J genes are TRBV7-2 and TRBJ1-6; D call uncertain. Germline CDR1 is SGHTA and CDR2 is FQGNSA. V was trimmed by 4 bases and J by 8 bases, leaving 21 bases between them. The CDR3 is 17 residues long. The CDR3 DNA is TGTGCCAGCAGCTGGGCCGGCGGACCGCTCAAGGATTCACCCCTCCACCTT. The encoded protein is CASSWAGGPLKDSPLHL.

The CDR3 spells CSATTANLELWDGYTF. CDR3 bases: TGCAGTGCGACGACAGCGAACCTCGAGCTATGGGATGGCTACACCTTC. V gene TRBV20-1 combines with J gene TRBJ1-2; weak D call: TRBD1 (5 bases). CDR1 DFQATT and CDR2 SNEGSKA come from the germline V gene (reference sequence). With 6 bases removed from V and 6 bases from J, the gap between germline ends came to 26 bases. CDR3 length equals 16 residues.

This clonotype was counted at least ten times. V is TRBV6-6 and J is TRBJ1-1; D not resolved. Germline CDR1 reads MNHNY; CDR2 reads SVGAGI (reference sequence). V was clipped by 6 bases and J by 1 base, with 6 bases between them. The CDR3 spans 12 residues. CDR3 amino acids: CASSRKNTEAFF. For the CDR3, the DNA is TGTGCCAGCAGCAGAAAGAACACTGAAGCTTTCTTT.

The count of this clonotype is one. CDR3 DNA sequence: TGTGCCAGCCGCTCACAGGGGGATCAGCCCCAGCATTTT. This sequence encodes CASRSQGDQPQHF. This rearrangement joins TRBV7-3 to TRBJ1-5; 8 nucleotides agree with TRBD1. The CDR3 contains 13 residues. After removal of 8 bases from V and 5 bases from J, the junction contained 5 bases not matched to a gene. CDR1 is SGHTA, CDR2 FQGTGA, per germline.

This clonotype has ten or more counts. V is TRBV7-2 and J is TRBJ1-2; TRBD1 might be the D (5 bases). V was cut by 5 bases and J by 8 bases, with 12 bases left in between. The CDR3 spans 12 residues. CDR1 is SGHTA, CDR2 FQGNSA, per germline. DNA of the CDR3: TGTGCCAGCAGCGCCGGGGGAATAGGCTACACCTTC. Translating it yields CASSAGGIGYTF.

Details on this clonotype: This CDR3 is missing its conserved last phenylalanine or tryptophan, likely due to a read error. The V call is TRBV6-2 or TRBV6-3, the J call TRBJ1-1; 7 bases fit TRBD1. With 6 bases clipped from V and 3 bases from J, the junction kept 16 bases outside the gene matches. CDR1 MNHEY and CDR2 SVGEGT come from the germline V gene. The CDR3 length is 17 residues. The CDR3 DNA reads as TGTGCCAGCAGGTTCGGGGGACAGCGACGATCTTACACTGAAGCTTTCCTT. This translates into CASRFGGQRRSYTEAFL.

The V gene is TRBV14, the J gene TRBJ2-3; unclear D gene. This CDR3 is 12 amino acids long. Germline CDR1 SGHDN, CDR2 FVKESK. The ends were cut back, 5 bases at V and 11 bases at J, with 14 bases in the middle. The chain's CDR3 is CASSSLRQVQYF. CDR3 nucleotide sequence: TGTGCCAGCAGCTCGCTCCGGCAAGTGCAGTATTTT. Full variable domain (rest looked up from reference TRBV14 and TRBJ2-3): EAGVTQFPSHSVIEKGQTVTLRCDPISGHDNLYWYRRVMGKEIKFLLHFVKESKQDESGMPNNRFLAERTGGTYSTLKVQPAELEDSGVYFCASSSLRQVQYFGPGTRLTVL.

This clonotype has more than one count but fewer than ten. The chain couples TRBV7-9 to TRBJ1-5; D perhaps matches TRBD1 (6 bases). This CDR3 spans 15 amino acids. Germline V CDR1 and CDR2: SEHNR, FQNEAQ (reference sequence). Trimming removed 1 base at V and 6 bases at J, with 13 bases between. The CDR3 nucleotides read TGTGCCAGCAGCTTAGGAGGGGGGCGCGGTCAGCCCCAGCATTTT. It yields the protein CASSLGGGRGQPQHF.

To note about this clonotype: A junction boundary mismatches the germline segment, possibly from a read error. This rearrangement joins TRBV5-1 to TRBJ2-2; 8 nucleotides agree with TRBD1. Germline V gene lookup returns CDR1 SGHRS and CDR2 YFSETQ. The length of the CDR3 is 15 residues. For the CDR3, the DNA is TGCGCCAGCAGAGAGACAGGGGTGAACACCAGGGAGCTGTTTTTT. It encodes CASRETGVNTRELFF. Supplemented by reference TRBV5-1 and TRBJ2-2, the full variable domain reads KAGVTQTPRYLIKTRGQQVTLSCSPISGHRSVSWYQQTPGQGLQFLFEYFSETQRNKGNFPGRFSGRQFSNSRSEMNVSTLELGDSALYLCASRETGVNTRELFFGEGSRLTVL.

This clonotype was detected many times. The chain combines TRBV7-2 with TRBJ1-4, with D perhaps matching TRBD1 (5 bases). Per germline, CDR1 SGHTA and CDR2 FQGNSA. There are 15 residues in the CDR3. Trimming took off 4 bases at V and 4 bases at J, with 13 bases between the two ends. CDR3 protein: CASSSLGGSNEKLFF. In DNA, the CDR3 is TGTGCCAGCAGCTCGCTCGGGGGTAGTAATGAAAAACTGTTTTTT.

Ten or more counts support this clonotype. V and J are TRBV25-1 and TRBJ1-1, with D uncertain. The CDR3 totals 16 residues. V lost 2 bases, J lost 0 bases, and 13 bases lay in between. The germline CDR1 and CDR2 sequences are MGHDK and SYGVNS. CDR3 coding DNA: TGTGCCAGCAGTGAAAAGGGAACCTTCGTGAACACTGAAGCTTTCTTT. This encodes CASSEKGTFVNTEAFF.

This clonotype has a count of ten or more. The CDR3 nucleotides read TGCAGCGTTGAGCCCCTGGGAGAAAAACTGTTTTTT. Amino acid sequence: CSVEPLGEKLFF. This chain joins TRBV29-1 and TRBJ1-4; D ambiguous. Germline values: CDR1 SQVTM, CDR2 ANQGSEA. The V end lost 3 bases, the J end lost 8 bases, and 10 bases lay between the germline ends. This CDR3 is 12 amino acids long.

The sample holds a few counts of this clonotype. The chain couples TRBV20-1 to TRBJ1-6, with 7 nucleotides matching TRBD1. J lost 9 bases, V lost 4 bases, and 12 bases had no gene match. CDR1 and CDR2 (germline): DFQATT, SNEGSKA (reference sequence). The CDR3 is 15 residues long. Written as DNA, the CDR3 is TGCAGTGCTAAAGGGTCCGTAACAGGGGCTTCACCCCTCCACTTT. Translated, it gives CSAKGSVTGASPLHF.

This clonotype has only a few counts. At one of its ends the junction is not consistent with the germline gene, which may arise from a read error. CDR3 sequence reads: CVSGDRDWNTGELFF. The CDR3 region has the DNA TGTGTCAGCGGGGACAGGGACTGGAACACCGGGGAGCTGTTTTTT. The chain couples TRBV5-4 to TRBJ2-2, with 9 bases fitting TRBD1. This CDR3 comprises 15 residues. The germline CDR1 and CDR2 sequences are SGHNT and YYREEE (reference sequence). The entire variable domain, with the rest obtained from reference TRBV5-4 and TRBJ2-2, is as follows: ETGVTQSPTHLIKTRGQQVTLRCSSQSGHNTVSWYQQALGQGPQFIFQYYREEENGRGNFPPRFSGLQFPNYSSELNVNALELDDSALYLCVSGDRDWNTGELFFGEGSRLTVL.

On this clonotype itself: Its ends do not fully match the called genes, so a read error is possible. The chain uses TRBV7-6 and TRBJ2-7; maybe TRBD2 (6 bases). The CDR3 has 15 amino acids. Germline V gene data show CDR1 as SGHVS and CDR2 as FNYEAQ. In nucleotides, the CDR3 is TGTGCTAGCAGCTTACGGCGGGACGGTAGGGATGAGCAGTACTTC. Protein: CASSLRRDGRDEQYF.

Comments on this clonotype: A junction boundary mismatches the germline segment, possibly from a read error. V and J are TRBV7-9 and TRBJ2-7; D unclear. The germline V gene encodes CDR1 SEHNR and CDR2 FQNEAQ (reference sequence). CDR3 length: 13 amino acids. CDR3 sequence reads: CASSQGRLYEQYF. CDR3 bases: TGCGCCAGCAGCCAAGGAAGATTGTACGAGCAGTACTTC.